Listed below are T cell receptor beta chains from one sample, sequenced in a study of T-cell memory formation after mild COVID-19. From the 5' RACE reads, TCRdb called clonotypes with MiXCR, one entry per CDR3 protein. The sample contains 200,000 or so distinct CDR3 sequences, around 16% of which appear only once. Sequenced: PBMCs or a T cell subset sorted from them (not recorded which). These receptors all come from an adult woman who had mild COVID-19 (a few samples of this study predate the infection). Cell type and time point are not known. CDR3s include the opening cysteine and the closing phenylalanine or tryptophan. The order of the fields is D gene, clone size, J gene, V gene, CDR3 protein, CDR3 DNA. The D gene is left open where the match is weak. Clone size is stated in some rows and not others, as once, few, many or a class when expanded.

>TRBD2|many|TRBJ2-7|TRBV5-6
CASSLAGTSGYEQYF
TGTGCCAGCAGCTTGGCCGGGACTAGCGGCTACGAGCAGTACTTC
>TRBD2|many|TRBJ2-7|TRBV5-1
CASSRTRQSSYEQYF
TGCGCCAGCAGCAGGACTAGACAGAGCTCCTACGAGCAGTACTTC
>TRBD1|few|TRBJ1-1|TRBV7-9
CASSPRQGRNTEAFF
TGTGCCAGCAGCCCTCGACAGGGGAGGAACACTGAAGCTTTCTTT
>.|.|TRBJ2-7|TRBV7-9
CASSPDLDTDSYEQYF
TGTGCCAGCAGCCCTGACTTGGACACCGACTCCTACGAGCAGTACTTC
>.|few|TRBJ2-2|TRBV2
CASSGLSDGELFF
TGTGCCAGCAGTGGTCTCTCGGACGGGGAGCTGTTTTTT
>.|few|TRBJ1-6|TRBV5-1
CASTPGQGGSPLHF
TGCGCCAGCACCCCGGGGCAGGGAGGTTCACCCCTCCACTTT
>.|few|TRBJ2-3|TRBV7-3
CASSVSVSTDTQYF
TGTGCCAGCAGCGTTAGCGTTAGCACAGATACGCAGTATTTT
>TRBD2|few|TRBJ2-7|TRBV30
CAWSVTSVGAEQYF
TGTGCCTGGAGTGTTACTAGCGTCGGGGCCGAGCAGTACTTC
>.|.|TRBJ2-7|TRBV15
CATSRDRYPGHSYEQYF
TGTGCCACCAGCAGAGATAGGTATCCGGGACACTCCTACGAGCAGTACTTC
>.|once|TRBJ2-7|TRBV3-2
CASSLLLAGPKEQYF
TGTGCCAGCAGCCTGTTACTAGCGGGACCGAAAGAGCAGTACTTC
>.|few|TRBJ2-7|TRBV4-2
CASSLRTDSGAYEQYF
TGTGCCAGCAGCCTCCGGACTGACTCAGGAGCCTACGAGCAGTACTTC
>TRBD1|few|TRBJ2-1|TRBV2
CASSPTGGGSYNEQFF
TGTGCCAGCAGTCCTACAGGGGGCGGCTCCTACAATGAGCAGTTCTTC
>.|.|TRBJ1-6|TRBV6-1
CASSTTVSPLHF
TGTGCCAGCAGTACCACAGTCTCACCCCTCCACTTT
>TRBD2|.|TRBJ2-3|TRBV5-1
CASSTSAGGTDTQNF
TGCGCCAGCAGCACCTCCGCGGGGGGCACAGATACGCAGAATTTT
>.|.|TRBJ2-1|TRBV5-1
CASSLEDRYNEQFF
TGCGCCAGCAGCTTGGAGGACAGATACAATGAGCAGTTCTTC
>.|.|TRBJ1-1|TRBV6-1
CASSGRVNTEAFF
TGTGCCAGCAGTGGTAGGGTAAACACTGAAGCTTTCTTT
>.|.|TRBJ1-2|TRBV19
CASSMAVLYGYTF
TGTGCCAGTAGTATGGCGGTTCTCTATGGCTACACCTTC
>TRBD1|.|TRBJ1-4|TRBV2
CASSPFDRAKLFF
TGTGCCAGCAGCCCCTTTGACAGGGCCAAACTGTTTTTT
>.|.|TRBJ1-1|TRBV20-1
CSARDYPEAFF
TGCAGTGCTAGAGATTACCCTGAAGCTTTCTTT
>.|.|TRBJ2-6|TRBV12-3/TRBV12-4
CASSLGRSGANVLTF
TGTGCCAGCAGTTTAGGACGGTCTGGGGCCAACGTCCTGACTTTC